The 22 T cell receptor beta chains given below trace back to one sample, sequenced in a study of T-cell reconstitution after alpha-beta-depleted transplantation in children. Construction of the TCRbeta library involved unique molecular identifiers. TCRdb reprocessed the PCR reads via MiXCR and lists one record per CDR3 protein. The table lists 500,000 to 650,000 distinct CDR3 sequences, around 10% of them singletons. This sample comprised PBMCs, mostly from graft donor cells, obtained 180 days after TCRalphabeta/CD19-depleted stem cell transplant. The receptors stem from a female patient younger than 10 who had a stem cell transplant for aplastic anemia, so the T cells may come from the graft donor.

CDR3 loop: CASSLAPGPDYGYTF. CDR3 bases: TGCGCCAGCAGCTTGGCCCCAGGGCCGGACTATGGCTACACCTTC. The chain recombines TRBV5-1 with TRBJ1-2; TRBD1 is a possible D gene (5 bases). V was trimmed by 0 bases and J by 3 bases, leaving 12 bases between them. The CDR3 sequence is 15 residues long. CDR1 is SGHRS, CDR2 YFSETQ, per germline.

V is TRBV5-5 and J is TRBJ1-1; D gene unclear. Per germline, CDR1 SGHKS and CDR2 YYEKEE (reference sequence). Deletions cut 0 bases from V and 3 bases from J, with 9 bases between. This CDR3 contains 14 residues. The CDR3 loop is CASSLVSTDTEAFF. In DNA, the CDR3 is TGTGCCAGCAGCTTGGTTTCGACCGACACTGAAGCTTTCTTT.

The chain joins TRBV20-1 to TRBJ1-1, with D perhaps matching TRBD1 (6 bases). The CDR3 is 14 amino acids. The germline V gene has CDR1 DFQATT and CDR2 SNEGSKA (reference sequence). The V end lost 3 bases, the J end lost 1 base, and 12 bases lay between the germline ends. This CDR3 is CSASLYRANTEAFF. CDR3 DNA: TGCAGTGCTAGCCTTTACAGGGCGAACACTGAAGCTTTCTTT.

This clonotype has a handful of counts. The chain links TRBV27 to TRBJ1-1, with 7 bases lining up with TRBD1. The germline V gene encodes CDR1 MNHEY and CDR2 SMNVEV (reference sequence). J lost 6 bases, V lost 4 bases, and 11 bases had no gene match. The CDR3 extends over 15 amino acids. CDR3 residues: CASSSLWDRLAEAFF. The CDR3 region has the DNA TGTGCCAGCAGTTCACTGTGGGACAGACTGGCTGAAGCTTTCTTT.

This clonotype was seen repeatedly, ten times or more. V usage is TRBV28 and J usage is TRBJ2-2; D might be TRBD2 (6 bases). Germline CDR1 is MDHEN and CDR2 is SYDVKM. Trimming removed 5 bases at V and 0 bases at J, with 13 bases between. The CDR3 covers 16 residues. CDR3 nucleotides: TGTGCCAGCAGTCCCCCCGGGGGACCGAACACCGGGGAGCTGTTTTTT. It codes for CASSPPGGPNTGELFF.

This clonotype was observed a few times. The chain joins TRBV6-5 to TRBJ1-2; 12 bases agree with TRBD1. In germline, CDR1 is MNHEY, CDR2 SVGAGI. Trimming removed 2 bases from V and 0 bases from J; junction bases left unmatched: 4. This CDR3 region has 17 residues. The CDR3 sequence is CASSYRDRGRTNYGYTF. The CDR3 DNA reads as TGTGCCAGCAGTTACCGGGACAGGGGGCGAACTAACTATGGCTACACCTTC.

This clonotype was observed a handful of times. The chain is built from TRBV5-1 and TRBJ2-5; D unresolved. Trimming left V 4 bases short and J 1 base short, with 17 bases between. The length of the CDR3 is 16 residues. Looked up from germline, CDR1 is SGHRS and CDR2 is YFSETQ. The CDR3 protein is CASSQTRWGPQETQYF. CDR3 in DNA: TGCGCCAGCAGCCAGACGAGATGGGGTCCCCAAGAGACCCAGTACTTC.

The sample holds a few counts of this clonotype. This chain connects TRBV12-3 or TRBV12-4 to TRBJ2-7; 8 bases line up with TRBD1. J lost 4 bases, V lost 6 bases, and 11 bases had no gene match. The CDR3 is 15 residues long. CDR3: CASSRRDRTEYEQYF. CDR3 nucleotides: TGTGCCAGCAGCCGCCGGGACAGGACCGAGTACGAGCAGTACTTC.

The chain carries TRBV5-1 and TRBJ2-1; D possibly corresponds to TRBD1 (5 bases). CDR3 length: 15 amino acids. From germline, CDR1 is SGHRS and CDR2 YFSETQ. V was pared by 3 bases and J by 1 base, with 11 bases between. The CDR3 spells CASSSPQGSYNEQFF. The CDR3 nucleotides are TGCGCCAGCAGCTCCCCCCAGGGTTCCTACAATGAGCAGTTCTTC.

V gene TRBV27 combines with J gene TRBJ2-2, with D possibly called TRBD1 or TRBD2 (5 bases each). Deletions cut 6 bases from V and 5 bases from J, with 10 bases between. This CDR3 contains 13 residues. Per the germline V gene, CDR1 is MNHEY and CDR2 is SMNVEV (reference sequence). The CDR3 protein is CASSRGRTGELFF. The CDR3 nucleotides are TGTGCCAGCAGCCGGGGCAGGACCGGGGAGCTGTTTTTT.

The V call is TRBV20-1, the J call TRBJ1-3; possibly TRBD1 for D (5 bases). Trimming removed 3 bases at V and 4 bases at J, with 16 bases between. The CDR3 contains 15 residues. Per the germline V gene, CDR1 is DFQATT and CDR2 is SNEGSKA (reference sequence). The DNA of the CDR3 is TGCAGTGCTAGGGGGCCAAGGGCCGGAGGAAACACCATATATTTT. Amino acid sequence: CSARGPRAGGNTIYF.

This clonotype occurred many times. V is TRBV5-1 and J is TRBJ2-1; D perhaps matches TRBD1 (6 bases). CDR1 and CDR2 (germline): SGHRS, YFSETQ. CDR3 size: 13 residues. V shed 0 bases and J shed 9 bases, with 10 bases lying between them. The CDR3 bases are TGCGCCAGCAGCTTGGAAGGGGGTACTGAGCAGTTCTTC. It translates to CASSLEGGTEQFF.

This clonotype was detected ten times or more. The rearrangement joins TRBV5-1 to TRBJ2-3; the match to TRBD1 covers 8 bases. After removal of 1 base from V and 1 base from J, the junction contained 2 bases not matched to a gene. Germline CDR1 is SGHRS and CDR2 is YFSETQ. This CDR3 is 15 amino acids long. The chain's CDR3 is CASSLLGQGTDTQYF. The CDR3, as DNA: TGCGCCAGCAGCTTGTTGGGACAGGGCACAGATACGCAGTATTTT.

This clonotype showed up many times. The rearrangement joins TRBV12-3 or TRBV12-4 to TRBJ2-3; D might be TRBD2 (6 bases). This CDR3 is built from 14 residues. V was clipped by 5 bases and J by 4 bases, with 13 bases between them. The CDR3 sequence: CASSRLGGPDTQYF. The DNA of the CDR3 is TGTGCCAGCAGTCGCTTAGGAGGGCCAGATACGCAGTATTTT.

The chain recombines TRBV5-5 with TRBJ1-1, with unresolved D. CDR1 and CDR2 (germline): SGHKS, YYEKEE (reference sequence). CDR3 size: 15 residues. V lost 0 bases, J lost 4 bases, and 13 bases lay in between. CDR3 coding DNA: TGTGCCAGCAGCTTGGAGATCGGGTGGGTCACTGAAGCTTTCTTT. Amino acids: CASSLEIGWVTEAFF.

This clonotype was detected a few times. The V call is TRBV18, the J call TRBJ2-7, with D perhaps TRBD1 (5 bases). CDR1 is KGHSH, CDR2 LQKENI, per germline. V lost 8 bases, J lost 5 bases, and 19 bases lay in between. There are 14 residues in the CDR3. CDR3 region: CASRPDILVDEQYF. Here the CDR3 DNA reads TGTGCCAGCCGCCCGGACATCTTAGTCGACGAGCAGTACTTC.

This clonotype is a singleton in its sample. This sequence may be a read error, since a much larger clone differs from it by one base. V and J are TRBV7-8 and TRBJ2-3; D is possibly TRBD1 or TRBD2 (6 bases each). CDR1 is SGHVS, CDR2 FQNEAQ, per germline. The CDR3 sequence is 15 residues long. CDR3 bases: TGTGCCAGCAGCTTAACCCCGGGGGCAACAGATGCGCAGTATTTT. This codes for CASSLTPGATDAQYF.

Many counts were recorded for this clonotype. The genes are TRBV9 and TRBJ2-7; D might be TRBD2 (6 bases). Germline V lookup: CDR1 SGDLS, CDR2 YYNGEE. The V end was cut by 4 bases, the J end by 4 bases, with 9 bases between. This CDR3 spans 12 amino acids. The CDR3 DNA sequence: TGTGCCAGCAGCAATGGGGGGTACGAGCAGTACTTC. Translating it yields CASSNGGYEQYF.

The table lists this clonotype with a few counts. This chain uses TRBV6-2 or TRBV6-3 with TRBJ2-1; possibly TRBD2 for D (5 bases). The V gene's germline CDR1 is MNHEY and CDR2 SVGEGT. The CDR3 runs to 16 residues. V was cut by 7 bases and J by 0 bases, with 16 bases left in between. The CDR3 DNA follows: TGTGCCAGCATTGCGGGCCCTTTCCTCTCCTACAATGAGCAGTTCTTC. It translates to CASIAGPFLSYNEQFF.

There are many counts of this clonotype. The chain has TRBV5-1 and TRBJ1-1; 10 bases are a match to TRBD1. In germline, CDR1 is SGHRS, CDR2 YFSETQ. J was trimmed by 4 bases and V by 3 bases; bases with no gene match: 3. This CDR3 has 14 amino acids. The DNA for the CDR3 is TGCGCCAGCAGCTCACGGACAGGGGGCACTGAAGCTTTCTTT. This translates into CASSSRTGGTEAFF.

This clonotype appeared a few times. V gene TRBV4-3 combines with J gene TRBJ2-2; 10 positions match TRBD1. The CDR3 length is 16 residues. CDR1 and CDR2 from the germline V gene are LGHNA and YSLEER. The V segment lost 1 base and the J segment 3 bases; nucleotides outside the gene matches: 2. CDR3 DNA: TGCGCCAGCAGCCAAGCCGGGACAGGGGACACCGGGGAGCTGTTTTTT. This sequence encodes CASSQAGTGDTGELFF.

About this clonotype: A read error may explain this, as a much larger clone is one base away. The chain is built from TRBV5-1 and TRBJ2-2; perhaps D is TRBD1 or TRBD2 (5 bases each). There are 13 residues in the CDR3. CDR1 is SGHRS and CDR2 is YFSETQ in the germline V gene. The CDR3 nucleotides are TGCGCCAGCAGCTTGTCAGCTACCGGGGACCTGTTTTTT. It encodes CASSLSATGDLFF. The complete variable domain, with remaining parts taken from reference TRBV5-1 and TRBJ2-2, reads KAGVTQTPRYLIKTRGQQVTLSCSPISGHRSVSWYQQTPGQGLQFLFEYFSETQRNKGNFPGRFSGRQFSNSRSEMNVSTLELGDSALYLCASSLSATGDLFFGEGSRLTVL.